These T cell receptor beta chains were read from a single sample in a study of blood T cell repertoires in COVID-19. Sequencing was performed with immunoSEQ multiplex PCR; in TCRdb, only in-frame clones are kept and a portion is missing. Of 200,000 to 250,000 clones listed, 80% are singletons. Sample: peripheral blood. The receptors were sampled from a woman aged 70-85 years with acute or convalescent COVID-19. CDR3s include the opening cysteine and the closing phenylalanine or tryptophan. A D gene is named only where the DNA matches it firmly. Where a row states a size, it is once, few, many or the class of an expanded clone; other rows omit it.

cdr3_length clone_size j_call d_call v_call cdr3_nt cdr3_aa
16 - TRBJ1-1 - TRBV11-2 TGTGCCAGCAGCCCCTATTACGGGACTCAAAACACTGAAGCTTTCTTT CASSPYYGTQNTEAFF
17 - TRBJ2-3 TRBD2 TRBV24-1 TGTGCCACCAGTGATTTGGGAAACGGGGGGAGCACAGATACGCAGTATTTT CATSDLGNGGSTDTQYF
14 - TRBJ2-7 TRBD2 TRBV2 TGTGCCAGCAGTGACGCGGGGGGTTCCTACGAGCAGTACTTC CASSDAGGSYEQYF
16 - TRBJ2-7 - TRBV6-6 TGTGCCAGCAGTTACCTCGGCAGGGGTATCTCCTACGAGCAGTACTTC CASSYLGRGISYEQYF
14 once TRBJ2-7 - TRBV5-5 TGTGCCAGCAGCTTGGCTTCTTACTCCTACGAGCAGTACTTC CASSLASYSYEQYF
13 - TRBJ2-2 - TRBV6-8 TGTGCCAACCGTAAAGCAGGGACCGGGGAGCTGTTTTTT CANRKAGTGELFF
16 - TRBJ2-5 TRBD2 TRBV7-7 TGTGCCAGCAGCCTGGGACTAGCGGGGGTACAAGAGACCCAGTACTTC CASSLGLAGVQETQYF
18 - TRBJ2-1 TRBD2 TRBV7-3 TGTGCCAGCAGCCCCGGGACTAGCGGGGGGTCGTCCTACAATGAGCAGTTCTTC CASSPGTSGGSSYNEQFF
13 - TRBJ2-3 - TRBV6-2/TRBV6-3 TGTGCCAGCAGTGATCCCCAGGGGAATACGCAGTATTTT CASSDPQGNTQYF
13 - TRBJ2-2 - TRBV30 TGTGCCTGGAATCCAGAATCAGCCGGGGAGCTGTTTTTT CAWNPESAGELFF
15 - TRBJ2-3 TRBD1 TRBV5-1 TGCGCCAGCAGACCACAGGGGCAGACCACAGATACGCAGTATTTT CASRPQGQTTDTQYF
14 - TRBJ2-3 TRBD2 TRBV7-9 TGTGCCAGCAGCTTACTGGGGGGGGCAGATACGCAGTATTTT CASSLLGGADTQYF
14 - TRBJ2-2 TRBD1 TRBV10-3 TGTGCCATCGCGTCTCAGGGGGACACCGGGGAGCTGTTTTTT CAIASQGDTGELFF
15 - TRBJ1-1 - TRBV2 TGTGCCAGCAGGGCCCAGGGGACGGAGAACACTGAAGCTTTCTTT CASRAQGTENTEAFF
15 - TRBJ2-1 TRBD1 TRBV29-1 TGCAGCGTCCTCCTGGGCGCAGACAGGGGGGATGAGCAGTTCTTC CSVLLGADRGDEQFF
18 - TRBJ2-7 - TRBV21-1 TGTGCCAGCAGCACCCGAAGGACAGGGCTGCGAAAGTCCTACGAGCAGTACTTC CASSTRRTGLRKSYEQYF
14 many TRBJ2-7 - TRBV2 TGTGCCAGCAGACCCCCCCAGACAGGATCAGGGCAGTACTTC CASRPPQTGSGQYF
15 - TRBJ2-2 - TRBV5-1 TGCGCCAGCAGCCCGGGGACTTCGAACACCGGGGAGCTGTTTTTT CASSPGTSNTGELFF
12 once TRBJ2-2 - TRBV12-5 TGTGCTAGTGGGCGGGACAGCGGGGAGCTGTTTTTT CASGRDSGELFF
19 - TRBJ1-1 TRBD1 TRBV9 TGTGCCAGCAGCGCCGAGTTCCCGGGACAGGGGGGGCCATTCACTGAAGCTTTCTTT CASSAEFPGQGGPFTEAFF
12 - TRBJ2-2 - TRBV12-5 TGTGCTAGTGGTTTGAGCCCCGGGGAGCTGTTTTTT CASGLSPGELFF
15 - TRBJ2-2 TRBD2 TRBV7-2 TGTGCCAGCAGCGTACTAGCGGGGGGGGCCGGGGAGCTGTTTTTT CASSVLAGGAGELFF
15 - TRBJ1-3 - TRBV9 TGTGCCAGCAGTACCCAAGGCGGGAAGGGAAACACCATATATTTT CASSTQGGKGNTIYF
13 - TRBJ2-1 - TRBV7-3 TGTGCCAGCAGCTCTCCACAGACGAATGAGCAGTTCTTC CASSSPQTNEQFF
16 - TRBJ2-5 - TRBV12-5 TGTGCTAGTGGTTTGACGAGACAGATGTACCAAGAGACCCAGTACTTC CASGLTRQMYQETQYF
15 - TRBJ2-7 TRBD2 TRBV6-2/TRBV6-3 TGTGCCAGCAGTTCAGTCCGGGGGGGACCCTACGAGCAGTACTTC CASSSVRGGPYEQYF
16 once TRBJ2-1 - TRBV6-5 TGTGCCAGCAGTTCTGCAAAGGGGGGGGTTTACAATGAGCAGTTCTTC CASSSAKGGVYNEQFF
17 - TRBJ2-3 TRBD2 TRBV9 TGTGCCAGCAGCGTATCCCCCCCGGGACTAGCTGAAGATACGCAGTATTTT CASSVSPPGLAEDTQYF
16 - TRBJ2-1 - TRBV7-9 TGTGCCAGCAGCTTTAGTCGGGACATCTTGGGCAATGAGCAGTTCTTC CASSFSRDILGNEQFF
12 - TRBJ2-5 - TRBV3-1/TRBV3-2 TGTGCCAGCAGCCCCCAACGGAGGGCCCAGTACTTC CASSPQRRAQYF